One T cell receptor (beta chain) is described in this entry. This may stem from a read error, because a much larger clone lies one nucleotide away. HTBI primers from iRepertoire and Arm-PCR of CDR3 regions yielded the TCR beta libraries. TCRdb recomputed calls from the multiplex PCR reads with MiXCR, one row per CDR3 protein. The table includes around 400,000 distinct CDR3 sequences, around 23% detected once. The source of the sample is a study of regulatory T cells in long-lasting Graves disease. Time point specified: persistent/refractory GD, antithyroid drugs over 5 years with positive TRAb. RNA from PBMCs was the source of the TCR library. The source is a female donor with Graves disease. Sequenced material: peripheral blood mononuclear cells (PBMCs), taken when the disease was refractory, from a patient treated with antithyroid drugs.

This chain's CDR3 is CASNKAGVSTGEPFF. CDR3 DNA sequence: TGTGCCAGCAATAAAGCGGGAGTGTCAACCGGGGAGCCGTTTTTT. The chain recombines TRBV27 with TRBJ2-2, with 8 bases fitting TRBD2. The CDR3 contains 15 residues. The germline CDR1 and CDR2 sequences are MNHEY and SMNVEV (reference sequence).